Shown below are 25 T cell receptor beta chains from a single sample sequenced in a study of blood T cells in healthy people across ages. Sample-barcoded 5' priming and a J-beta primer mix drove a second PCR of about 6 to 11 cycles. TCRdb itself ran the 5' RACE reads through MiXCR, one entry per CDR3 protein. In the table there are hundreds of thousands of distinct CDR3 sequences, over 40% of which are singletons. Sequencing was carried out using blood. Every receptor here comes from a man older than 75 in good health.

This clonotype has a handful of counts. The chain has TRBV6-2 or TRBV6-3 and TRBJ2-3, with 8 bases lining up with TRBD2. Germline CDR1 is MNHEY and CDR2 is SVGEGT. The V and J ends lost 2 bases and 4 bases, in that order; junction bases with no gene match: 5. This CDR3 has 15 residues. The CDR3 here is CASSYVASGSDTQYF. The CDR3, as DNA: TGTGCCAGCAGTTACGTGGCTAGCGGGTCAGATACGCAGTATTTT.

CDR3 loop: CASQTAGAGGYTF. The CDR3 coding sequence is TGTGCCAGCCAAACGGCGGGGGCCGGCGGCTACACCTTC. This chain joins TRBV6-5 and TRBJ1-2, with D possibly TRBD1 on 6 matching bases. This CDR3 region has 13 residues. Between the trimmed V and J ends, which lost 8 bases and 8 bases, there was a span of 18 bases. In germline, CDR1 is MNHEY, CDR2 SVGAGI.

This clonotype was detected ten times or more. CDR3 in amino acids: CASSRQSYEQYF. The CDR3, as DNA: TGTGCCAGCAGCCGACAGTCCTACGAGCAGTACTTC. V gene TRBV6-2 or TRBV6-3 combines with J gene TRBJ2-7, with D tentatively TRBD1 (5 bases). The V and J ends lost 6 bases and 1 base respectively, with 7 bases between them. Per the germline V gene, CDR1 is MNHEY and CDR2 is SVGEGT. The CDR3 has 12 amino acids.

This clonotype was found a few times. V gene TRBV4-3 combines with J gene TRBJ2-6, with 10 bases lining up with TRBD1. V trimming: 3 bases; J trimming: 2 bases; junction bases outside the gene matches: 4. This CDR3 is 17 amino acids long. Germline V gene lookup returns CDR1 LGHNA and CDR2 YSLEER. The CDR3 DNA reads as TGCGCCAGCAGCCAGTCGACAGGGGGCGCTGGGGCCAACGTCCTGACTTTC. This codes for CASSQSTGGAGANVLTF.

This clonotype came up many times. The chain employs TRBV6-5 and TRBJ2-2; TRBD2 agrees at 7 bases. This CDR3 region has 15 residues. The V and J ends lost 2 bases and 3 bases, in that order; junction bases with no gene match: 3. The germline CDR1 and CDR2 sequences are MNHEY and SVGAGI. The CDR3 DNA reads as TGTGCCAGCAGTTACGAGGGAGGGGACACCGGGGAGCTGTTTTTT. It codes for CASSYEGGDTGELFF.

This clonotype has at least ten counts. The chain joins TRBV20-1 to TRBJ2-7; the D gene is possibly TRBD2 (6 bases). Germline V gene lookup returns CDR1 DFQATT and CDR2 SNEGSKA (reference sequence). Trimming left V 1 base short and J 4 bases short, with 8 bases between. The CDR3 sequence is 12 residues long. The CDR3 DNA reads TGCAGTGCTAGAGCGGGAGTATACGAGCAGTACTTC. It is translated as CSARAGVYEQYF.

This clonotype was counted only a few times. The V gene is TRBV5-5, the J gene TRBJ2-4, with 10 bases fitting TRBD2. V was clipped by 2 bases and J by 6 bases; unmatched bases: 8. The V gene's germline CDR1 is SGHKS and CDR2 YYEKEE (reference sequence). The CDR3 length is 16 residues. The chain's CDR3 is CASSFSGGSWGNIQYF. The CDR3 region has the DNA TGTGCCAGCAGCTTTAGCGGGGGGTCATGGGGAAACATTCAGTACTTC.

The chain employs TRBV7-9 and TRBJ1-1; possibly TRBD1 for D (6 bases). Looked up from germline, CDR1 is SEHNR and CDR2 is FQNEAQ (reference sequence). V shed 5 bases and J shed 4 bases, with 20 bases lying between them. This CDR3 region has 16 residues. CDR3 amino acids: CASSTQVGGAGTEAFF. The CDR3 nucleotides are TGTGCCAGCAGCACCCAGGTCGGGGGGGCGGGCACTGAAGCTTTCTTT.

A few counts support this clonotype. The chain recombines TRBV6-2 or TRBV6-3 with TRBJ2-7; D is undetermined. Germline V gene sequence: CDR1 MNHEY, CDR2 SVGEGT. V dropped 4 bases and J dropped 3 bases, with 7 bases sitting between them. The CDR3 contains 12 residues. As DNA, the CDR3 is TGTGCCAGCAGTTGGCAAAGCTACGAGCAGTACTTC. Amino acid sequence: CASSWQSYEQYF.

In this sample, this clonotype turned up a few times. This chain connects TRBV11-2 to TRBJ2-5; D is ambiguous. Looked up from germline, CDR1 is SGHAT and CDR2 is FQNNGV. The CDR3 runs to 14 residues. V lost 3 bases, J lost 1 base, and 9 bases lay in between. The CDR3: CASSLATSQETQYF. For the CDR3, the DNA is TGTGCCAGCAGCTTGGCTACCAGCCAAGAGACCCAGTACTTC.

V and J are TRBV20-1 and TRBJ2-3, with TRBD2 matching 9 bases. Germline values: CDR1 DFQATT, CDR2 SNEGSKA (reference sequence). This CDR3 spans 16 amino acids. The V gene end was trimmed by 6 bases and the J gene end by 2 bases; junction bases not matched to a gene: 12. This chain's CDR3 is CSAPSLSGRPTDTQYF. The DNA for the CDR3 is TGCAGTGCCCCCAGTCTCAGCGGGAGGCCCACAGATACGCAGTATTTT.

This clonotype was counted many times. The chain combines TRBV7-2 with TRBJ2-5, with D perhaps TRBD1 or TRBD2 (5 bases each). Germline assignment: CDR1 SGHTA and CDR2 FQGNSA. The CDR3 runs to 16 residues. Trimming removed 0 bases from V and 2 bases from J, with 13 bases in between. CDR3 in amino acids: CASSLARRGQQETQYF. CDR3 DNA sequence: TGTGCCAGCAGCTTAGCCCGCCGGGGCCAGCAAGAGACCCAGTACTTC.

This clonotype was observed at least ten times. V is TRBV20-1 and J is TRBJ2-6; weak D call: TRBD1 (6 bases). This CDR3 spans 16 amino acids. CDR1 is DFQATT, CDR2 SNEGSKA, per germline (reference sequence). Trimming took off 0 bases at V and 2 bases at J, with 11 bases between the two ends. The CDR3 here is CSARDEGVAGANVLTF. Written as DNA, the CDR3 is TGCAGTGCTAGAGATGAGGGGGTGGCTGGGGCCAACGTCCTGACTTTC.

For this clonotype: Being one base from a much bigger clone, this may be a read error. CDR3 bases: TGCAGCGTTGTTCTAGCGGCCGACGAGCAGTACTTC. Its translation: CSVVLAADEQYF. The chain links TRBV29-1 to TRBJ2-7; 7 bases are shared with TRBD2. Germline V gives CDR1 SQVTM, CDR2 ANQGSEA. V lost 4 bases, J lost 5 bases, and 5 bases stayed unmatched. CDR3 length: 12 residues.

The chain carries TRBV7-9 and TRBJ2-5; 7 positions match TRBD1. The DNA matches TRBJ2-7 better at its end, which makes the J call doubtful. There are 14 residues in the CDR3. Germline V CDR1 and CDR2: SEHNR, FQNEAQ (reference sequence). The CDR3 DNA follows: TGTGCCAGCAGCTCGCAGGGGGACTCCTACGAGCAGTACTTC. Translated, it gives CASSSQGDSYEQYF.

This clonotype appeared many times. The V gene is TRBV29-1, the J gene TRBJ2-3; 7 nucleotides agree with TRBD1. Germline V gene data show CDR1 as SQVTM and CDR2 as ANQGSEA. Trimming took 7 bases from V and 5 from J; bases not matched to a gene: 6. CDR3 length: 12 amino acids. CDR3 DNA: TGCAGCGGAAACAGGGGCCAAGATACGCAGTATTTT. This sequence encodes CSGNRGQDTQYF.

Concerning this clonotype itself: At one end the junction does not follow the germline gene, possibly because of a read error. This chain joins TRBV3-1 and TRBJ2-5; 7 nucleotides agree with TRBD2. CDR3 length: 15 amino acids. The V gene's germline CDR1 is LGHDT and CDR2 YNNKEL (reference sequence). The CDR3 DNA follows: TGTGCCGGCAGCCCCCCAGGGAGGGGCCAAGAGGCCCAGTACTTC. Its translation: CAGSPPGRGQEAQYF.

This sequence joins TRBV4-3 and TRBJ2-5, with 12 positions matching TRBD1. The CDR3 contains 19 residues. The germline V gene has CDR1 LGHNA and CDR2 YSLEER. The V segment lost 0 bases and the J segment 3 bases; nucleotides outside the gene matches: 11. The CDR3 reads CASSQDHYSGTGGKETQYF. The CDR3 nucleotides read TGCGCCAGCAGCCAAGATCATTACTCCGGGACAGGGGGCAAAGAGACCCAGTACTTC.

The chain couples TRBV6-4 to TRBJ2-3, with D possibly called TRBD1 or TRBD2 (5 bases each). The CDR3 consists of 14 residues. Germline CDR1 MRHNA, CDR2 SNTAGT. The V gene lost 6 bases and the J gene lost 1 base, with 11 bases spanning the gap. The CDR3 region is CASRRDGRTDTQYF. Here the CDR3 DNA reads TGTGCCAGCAGGAGGGACGGCCGCACAGATACGCAGTATTTT.

A few counts support this clonotype. V usage is TRBV7-2 and J usage is TRBJ1-6; D ambiguous. CDR3 length: 13 residues. The germline gives CDR1 SGHTA, CDR2 FQGNSA. Trimming took 0 bases from V and 8 from J, leaving 5 bases between them. The CDR3 bases are TGTGCCAGCAGCTTAGCGCAGGATTCACCCCTCCACTTT. Its protein product is CASSLAQDSPLHF.

This clonotype was picked up many times. V and J are TRBV2 and TRBJ2-5; 9 bases fit TRBD1. The CDR3 is made up of 13 amino acids. Germline values: CDR1 SNHLY, CDR2 FYNNEI. Losses at the gene ends were 10 bases for V and 5 bases for J; bases not matched to a gene: 8. The DNA for the CDR3 is TGTGCCAACGCTCGACAGGGGGGCGAGACCCAGTACTTC. Its translation is CANARQGGETQYF.

This clonotype was detected only a few times. This chain joins TRBV20-1 and TRBJ2-2; 8 positions match TRBD2. Germline V CDR1 and CDR2: DFQATT, SNEGSKA (reference sequence). The CDR3 has 14 residues. With 6 bases clipped from V and 3 bases from J, the junction kept 6 bases outside the gene matches. CDR3 residues: CSASGRRHTGELFF. CDR3 bases: TGCAGTGCAAGCGGGAGAAGGCACACCGGGGAGCTGTTTTTT.

This clonotype was seen at least ten times. V usage is TRBV28 and J usage is TRBJ2-7; D is tentatively TRBD1 or TRBD2 (5 bases each). V gave up 10 bases and J gave up 6 bases, with 19 bases separating them. This CDR3 has 13 residues. Looked up from germline, CDR1 is MDHEN and CDR2 is SYDVKM. This CDR3 is CAILLPNGAEQYF. The DNA for the CDR3 is TGTGCCATCCTACTCCCCAACGGGGCCGAGCAGTACTTC.

V usage is TRBV30 and J usage is TRBJ2-2; 7 bases map to TRBD1. J gave up 6 bases and V 5 bases, and 6 bases lay outside the gene matches. Germline CDR1 GTSNPN, CDR2 SVGIG (reference sequence). This CDR3 region has 13 residues. In DNA, the CDR3 is TGTGCCTGGGCACAGGGGTTAGCCGGGGAGCTGTTTTTT. Residues: CAWAQGLAGELFF.

This clonotype was detected only a few times. The chain combines TRBV20-1 with TRBJ1-1, with 9 bases aligning to TRBD1. V was clipped by 6 bases and J by 1 base; unmatched bases: 3. The CDR3 covers 13 residues. Per the germline V gene, CDR1 is DFQATT and CDR2 is SNEGSKA (reference sequence). The CDR3 DNA reads TGCAGTGCGAAGGACAGGGGGAACACTGAAGCTTTCTTT. Protein: CSAKDRGNTEAFF.